This T cell receptor beta chain emerged from a study of OX40 agonist ivuxolimab in advanced cancers. This clone is labeled as medium-sized. Its antigen is unknown. J gave up 4 bases and V 3 bases, and 1 base lay outside the gene matches. The germline V gene encodes CDR1 SGHVS and CDR2 FNYEAQ. The CDR3 covers 15 residues. General observations from the study: Those patients achieving a partial response at 0.1-3.0 mg/kg showed among the lowest clonal expansion. The study did not work out the antigen specificity of the expanded peripheral T cells.

Sequencing was performed with immunoSEQ multiplex PCR; in TCRdb, only in-frame clones are kept and a portion is missing. The data show around 64,000 clones, 75% to 85% seen once. The sequence came from an adult with an advanced solid tumor such as melanoma, head and neck, liver or kidney cancer. This sequence joins TRBV7-6 and TRBJ2-2; 11 bases are shared with TRBD2. The sequencing used CD4+ or CD8+ T cells sorted from blood, collected in a trial of the OX40 agonist ivuxolimab. The CDR3 coding sequence is TGTGCCAGCAGCTTGACTAGCGGGGCCACCGGGGAGCTGTTTTTT. The encoded protein is CASSLTSGATGELFF.